These 23 T cell receptor beta chains came from one sample sequenced in a study of blood T cell repertoires in COVID-19. The repertoire was sequenced with immunoSEQ multiplex PCR; TCRdb's copy has only in-frame clones and lacks some. The sample has tens of thousands of clones; 80% to 90% are singletons. The sequenced sample was peripheral blood. The source of these receptors is a human donor in a cohort sampled during active COVID-19.

The V gene is TRBV27, the J gene TRBJ1-4; no definite D call. Deletions cut 1 base from V and 4 bases from J, with 7 bases between. From germline, CDR1 is MNHEY and CDR2 SMNVEV (reference sequence). The CDR3 has 14 residues. CDR3 nucleotide sequence: TGTGCCAGCAGTTTATTCGGGTATAATGAAAAACTGTTTTTT. It codes for CASSLFGYNEKLFF.

This clone came up once. V gene TRBV19 combines with J gene TRBJ2-1; 9 bases are a match to TRBD2. The ends lost 7 bases at V and 6 bases at J; junction bases unmatched: 16. The germline V gene encodes CDR1 LNHDA and CDR2 SQIVND (reference sequence). The CDR3 is 17 residues long. The CDR3 region has the DNA TGTGCCAGTAAGGGGAGGGGTAGCGGGGGTCCAGGCAATGAGCAGTTCTTC. As protein: CASKGRGSGGPGNEQFF. The entire variable domain, with the rest obtained from reference TRBV19 and TRBJ2-1, is as follows: DGGITQSPKYLFRKEGQNVTLSCEQNLNHDAMYWYRQDPGQGLRLIYYSQIVNDFQKGDIAEGYSVSREKKESFPLTVTSAQKNPTAFYLCASKGRGSGGPGNEQFFGPGTRLTVL.

The CDR3 sequence is CASSYSTGLRETQYF. The CDR3 nucleotides are TGTGCCAGCAGTTACTCAACGGGGTTGAGAGAGACCCAGTACTTC. The chain combines TRBV6-2 or TRBV6-3 with TRBJ2-5, with D perhaps TRBD2 (5 bases). Trimming removed 0 bases at V and 4 bases at J, with 12 bases between. Per the germline V gene, CDR1 is MNHEY and CDR2 is SVGEGT. This CDR3 has 15 amino acids.

This chain connects TRBV6-5 to TRBJ2-2, with D possibly matching TRBD2 (6 bases). Trimming removed 7 bases at V and 4 bases at J, with 13 bases between. CDR3 length: 14 residues. Germline V gene lookup returns CDR1 MNHEY and CDR2 SVGAGI. Here the CDR3 reads CASKRGGVTGELFF. CDR3 in DNA: TGTGCCAGCAAGCGCGGAGGGGTCACCGGGGAGCTGTTTTTT.

V usage is TRBV6-5 and J usage is TRBJ2-7, with a weak D call TRBD1 (5 bases). Trimming shortened V by 2 bases and J by 2 bases, and 13 bases separated the two germline ends. Germline V lookup: CDR1 MNHEY, CDR2 SVGAGI. CDR3 size: 15 residues. CDR3 in amino acids: CASSYGHGGTYEQYF. DNA of the CDR3: TGTGCCAGCAGTTACGGACACGGTGGGACCTACGAGCAGTACTTC.

V is TRBV24-1 and J is TRBJ1-5; the match to TRBD1 covers 7 bases. The CDR3 covers 15 residues. The germline V gene encodes CDR1 KGHDR and CDR2 SFDVKD. The ends lost 1 base at V and 1 base at J; junction bases unmatched: 0. CDR3 region: CATSDLGGSNQPQHF. CDR3 DNA: TGTGCCACCAGTGATTTAGGGGGCAGCAATCAGCCCCAGCATTTT.

The genes are TRBV4-1 and TRBJ1-4, with D possibly TRBD1 on 5 matching bases. CDR3 length equals 18 residues. Deletions cut 0 bases from V and 4 bases from J, with 18 bases between. Per germline, CDR1 MGHRA and CDR2 YSYEKL. The CDR3 bases are TGCGCCAGCAGCCAAGATCCGTTAACAGGCTTACTTAATGAAAAACTGTTTTTT. Encoded protein: CASSQDPLTGLLNEKLFF.

The gene calls are TRBV29-1 and TRBJ2-2; TRBD1 matches 7 bases. V gave up 4 bases and J gave up 6 bases; unmatched junction bases: 5. Germline CDR1 and CDR2: SQVTM and ANQGSEA. This CDR3 is built from 13 residues. For the CDR3, the DNA is TGCAGCGTTGGAGACAGGGCTGCCGGGGAGCTGTTTTTT. This gives the protein CSVGDRAAGELFF.

The V call is TRBV18, the J call TRBJ1-3, with TRBD1 matching 10 bases. The length of the CDR3 is 17 residues. J was trimmed by 0 bases and V by 5 bases; bases with no gene match: 7. Germline CDR1 is KGHSH and CDR2 is LQKENI. This CDR3 is CASSTGTGEYSGNTIYF. The CDR3 coding sequence is TGTGCCAGCTCAACTGGGACAGGGGAATACTCTGGAAACACCATATATTTT.

The CDR3 loop is CASSDYSYEQYF. The CDR3 region has the DNA TGTGCCAGCTCAGACTACTCCTACGAGCAGTACTTC. This sequence joins TRBV5-6 and TRBJ2-7; a weak D match, TRBD2 (5 bases). Deletions cut 7 bases from V and 0 bases from J, with 8 bases between. This CDR3 region has 12 residues. From germline, CDR1 is SGHDT and CDR2 YYEEEE.

The V call is TRBV7-2, the J call TRBJ2-5, with 10 nucleotides matching TRBD1. Germline CDR1 and CDR2: SGHTA and FQGNSA. The CDR3 totals 15 residues. The trim removed 4 bases at V and 5 bases at J, leaving 7 bases unmatched. Here the CDR3 DNA reads TGTGCCAGCAGCTCCTGGGGACAGGGGCGGGAGACCCAGTACTTC. Translated, it gives CASSSWGQGRETQYF. Supplemented by reference TRBV7-2 and TRBJ2-5, the full variable domain reads GAGVSQSPSNKVTEKGKDVELRCDPISGHTALYWYRQSLGQGLEFLIYFQGNSAPDKSGLPSDRFSAERTGGSVSTLTIQRTQQEDSAVYLCASSSWGQGRETQYFGPGTRLLVL.

The chain has TRBV7-3 and TRBJ2-5, with a weak D call TRBD1 (6 bases). V was clipped by 5 bases and J by 4 bases, with 20 bases between them. The CDR3 spans 16 residues. Germline CDR1 SGHTA, CDR2 FQGTGA. For the CDR3, the DNA is TGTGCCAGCAGCCCCCCAGGGGAGAGGGGAAGAGAGACCCAGTACTTC. This translates into CASSPPGERGRETQYF.

The V and J genes are TRBV15 and TRBJ2-2, with 8 bases aligning to TRBD1. Trimming took 5 bases from V and 1 from J; bases not matched to a gene: 3. Germline V gives CDR1 LNHNV, CDR2 YYDKDF (reference sequence). There are 15 residues in the CDR3. The DNA for the CDR3 is TGTGCCACCAGCTTCGACAGGGGGAACACCGGGGAGCTGTTTTTT. Protein sequence: CATSFDRGNTGELFF.

The CDR3 loop reads CASSHGLAGSPYEQYF. The CDR3 coding sequence is TGTGCCAGCAGCCACGGTCTAGCGGGATCCCCCTACGAGCAGTACTTC. The chain has TRBV3-1 (or the pseudogene TRBV3-2) and TRBJ2-7, with 9 bases lining up with TRBD2. V lost 3 bases to trimming and J lost 2 bases; unmatched junction nucleotides: 8. The CDR3 runs 16 residues. Looked up from germline, CDR1 is LGHDT and CDR2 is YNNKEL (reference sequence).

The chain joins TRBV6-5 to TRBJ1-2; possibly TRBD1 for D (6 bases). The CDR3 runs 11 residues. Trimming shortened V by 6 bases and J by 8 bases, and 10 bases separated the two germline ends. CDR1 is MNHEY, CDR2 SVGAGI, per germline. The CDR3: CASRTGFGYTF. CDR3 DNA sequence: TGTGCCAGCAGAACAGGGTTCGGCTACACCTTC.

V gene TRBV11-2 combines with J gene TRBJ2-1; TRBD2 is a possible D gene (5 bases). There are 12 residues in the CDR3. Germline V gene sequence: CDR1 SGHAT, CDR2 FQNNGV. V was cut by 6 bases and J by 8 bases, with 11 bases left in between. The CDR3 is CASRGSTDEQFF. Here the CDR3 DNA reads TGTGCCAGCAGGGGGAGTACGGATGAGCAGTTCTTC.

The rearrangement joins TRBV4-3 to TRBJ1-4; 8 positions agree with TRBD1. Germline V gene data show CDR1 as LGHNA and CDR2 as YSLEER. The length of the CDR3 is 15 residues. The V gene end was trimmed by 0 bases and the J gene end by 7 bases; junction bases not matched to a gene: 4. Here the CDR3 DNA reads TGCGCCAGCAGCCAAGACGACAGGGGCGTTGAAAAACTGTTTTTT. This translates into CASSQDDRGVEKLFF.

This chain connects TRBV25-1 to TRBJ1-1; no clear D gene. The V gene's germline CDR1 is MGHDK and CDR2 SYGVNS. The V gene lost 6 bases and the J gene lost 1 base, with 15 bases spanning the gap. This CDR3 is built from 15 residues. For the CDR3, the DNA is TGTGCCAGCAGGGGGAGTGGGAGTTGGAACACTGAAGCTTTCTTT. This translates into CASRGSGSWNTEAFF. Complete variable domain (other parts from reference TRBV25-1 and TRBJ1-1): EADIYQTPRYLVIGTGKKITLECSQTMGHDKMYWYQQDPGMELHLIHYSYGVNSTEKGDLSSESTVSRIRTEHFPLTLESARPSHTSQYLCASRGSGSWNTEAFFGQGTRLTVV.

The V gene is TRBV11-3, the J gene TRBJ2-3; TRBD1 matches at 7 bases. The germline CDR1 and CDR2 sequences are SGHNT and YENEEA. Losses at the gene ends were 5 bases for V and 1 base for J; bases not matched to a gene: 9. CDR3 size: 16 residues. The CDR3 is CASSLRRDSCTDTQYF. In nucleotides, the CDR3 is TGTGCCAGCAGCCTTAGAAGGGACAGTTGCACAGATACGCAGTATTTT.

This rearrangement joins TRBV4-2 to TRBJ2-2; TRBD1 is a possible D gene (6 bases). V lost 0 bases and J 2 bases, leaving 13 bases between the germline ends. CDR1 and CDR2 (germline): LGHNA, YNFKEQ. The CDR3 length is 17 residues. CDR3 DNA sequence: TGTGCCAGCAGCCAAGATAGGTGGGACACTAACACCGGGGAGCTGTTTTTT. Protein: CASSQDRWDTNTGELFF.

V gene TRBV12-3 or TRBV12-4 combines with J gene TRBJ2-3; D uncertain. The CDR3 extends over 13 amino acids. V was trimmed by 1 base and J by 8 bases, leaving 10 bases between them. The CDR3 reads CASSLVWPGTQYF. For the CDR3, the DNA is TGTGCCAGCAGTTTAGTTTGGCCAGGTACGCAGTATTTT.

V usage is TRBV5-1 and J usage is TRBJ1-3, with D perhaps TRBD1 (6 bases). The CDR3 covers 17 residues. With 3 bases removed from V and 0 bases from J, the gap between germline ends came to 16 bases. The V gene's germline CDR1 is SGHRS and CDR2 YFSETQ. The CDR3 protein is CASSYQDSVNSGNTIYF. DNA for the CDR3: TGCGCCAGCAGCTACCAGGACAGTGTGAACTCTGGAAACACCATATATTTT.

V is TRBV9 and J is TRBJ2-7; 8 bases align to TRBD1. Germline values: CDR1 SGDLS, CDR2 YYNGEE. The CDR3 sequence is 17 residues long. J was trimmed by 4 bases and V by 0 bases; bases with no gene match: 12. CDR3 loop: CASSVGLLGTGSYEQYF. The CDR3 DNA follows: TGTGCCAGCAGCGTAGGGTTATTAGGGACAGGATCTTACGAGCAGTACTTC.